This TCR beta chain appears in the sequencing data of a study of blood T cell repertoires in COVID-19. The CDR3 runs 14 residues. V lost 6 bases to trimming and J lost 5 bases; unmatched junction nucleotides: 4. The germline V gene has CDR1 MGHDK and CDR2 SYGVNS. Clones were read by immunoSEQ multiplex PCR, and TCRdb kept only the in-frame ones, dropping some. The data contain some 120,000 clones, almost 90% of them singletons. The TCR comes from a woman aged 45-65 years with active or convalescent COVID-19. V and J are TRBV25-1 and TRBJ2-1; the match to TRBD2 covers 10 bases. The sequenced sample was peripheral blood. The CDR3 here is CASSRTSGHNEQFF. In DNA, the CDR3 is TGTGCCAGCAGCAGGACTAGCGGTCACAATGAGCAGTTCTTC.